The rows below give T cell receptor beta chains drawn from one sample of a study of OX40 agonist ivuxolimab in advanced cancers. TCRdb's table, derived via immunoSEQ multiplex PCR, lists solely in-frame clones and lacks some. There are 35,000 to 40,000 clones in the sample; roughly 82% occur only once, and about 8.1% lies in the top ten. Here the sequenced sample was CD4+ or CD8+ T cells sorted from blood, taken in a trial of the OX40 agonist ivuxolimab. These receptors all come from an adult with an advanced solid tumor such as melanoma, head and neck, liver or kidney cancer. The CDR3 runs from the conserved cysteine through the conserved F or W.

V gene	J gene	CDR3 protein
TRBV4-1	TRBJ2-7	CASSQETRGAYEQYF
TRBV15	TRBJ1-2	CATSRGGGGYGYTF
TRBV5-4	TRBJ2-1	CASSFDLRTSGRANEQFF
TRBV5-4	TRBJ1-2	CASSLGSGGYLGYTF
TRBV19	TRBJ1-1	CASRQGLNTEAFF
TRBV9	-	CASSVAPGTEQYF
TRBV4-2	TRBJ1-4	CASSQDLTGEDRGWEKLFF
TRBV20-1	TRBJ1-1	CSAPRDLEAFF
TRBV5-5	TRBJ2-1	CASSLEGPRYNEQFF
TRBV27	TRBJ2-7	CASSLDRGQAYEQYF
TRBV7-9	TRBJ2-7	CASSLAIGTSNEQYF
TRBV7-2	TRBJ2-1	CASSLFSGRGGDNEQFF
TRBV7-2	TRBJ1-5	CASSPLHQPQHF
TRBV5-4	TRBJ2-7	CASSLRLQGRTQYF
TRBV19	TRBJ2-5	CASSVGAGVKTETQYF
TRBV5-4	TRBJ1-2	CASSQLDRENYGYTF